Below are 3 T cell receptor beta chains sequenced from a single sample in a study of OX40 agonist ivuxolimab in advanced cancers. TCRdb keeps only in-frame clones here, not all; method: immunoSEQ multiplex PCR. The table has some 40,000 clones, around 85% seen once. The starting material was CD4+ or CD8+ T cells sorted from blood, obtained in a trial of the OX40 agonist ivuxolimab. The receptors stem from an adult with an advanced solid tumor such as melanoma, head and neck, liver or kidney cancer.

V usage is TRBV2 and J usage is TRBJ1-1, with D possibly TRBD1 on 5 matching bases. The germline V and J ends were trimmed by 7 bases and 8 bases, with 14 bases remaining between them. This CDR3 has 12 amino acids. Germline assignment: CDR1 SNHLY and CDR2 FYNNEI. The CDR3 loop reads CASKQQGAEAFF. DNA for the CDR3: TGTGCCAGCAAACAGCAGGGCGCAGAAGCTTTCTTT.

This chain links TRBV10-3 with TRBJ2-3; 8 positions agree with TRBD1. CDR3 length: 16 amino acids. Germline-derived CDR1 and CDR2 are ENHRY and SYGVKD. Germline trimming cut 2 bases from V and 4 bases from J; bases unmatched to any gene: 8. CDR3 loop: CAISETGQGGSDTQYF. For the CDR3, the DNA is TGTGCCATCAGTGAGACCGGACAGGGTGGGTCAGATACGCAGTATTTT.

This clone came up a few times. The gene calls are TRBV7-9 and TRBJ2-7; D may correspond to TRBD1 or TRBD2 (5 bases each). This CDR3 is 12 amino acids long. Germline V gives CDR1 SEHNR, CDR2 FQNEAQ (reference sequence). V was pared by 5 bases and J by 11 bases, with 16 bases between. The CDR3 loop reads CASSAHRGGKYF. CDR3 nucleotides: TGTGCCAGCAGCGCTCACCGTGGGGGAAAGTACTTC.